Presented here are 9 T cell receptor beta chains from one specimen sequenced in a study of T cell responses to AZD1222 COVID-19 vaccine. Assay used: immunoSEQ multiplex PCR; TCRdb lists only in-frame clones, some missing. The table has more than 150,000 clones, around 88% seen once; the top ten hold roughly 0.49%. Sequences were derived from peripheral blood, sampled on day 0 of AZD1222 vaccination. The source is an adult in good health.

This chain uses TRBV5-1 with TRBJ2-2, with 8 positions matching TRBD1. CDR1 and CDR2 (germline): SGHRS, YFSETQ. The junction had 4 bases not matched to a gene; V was cut back by 4 bases and J by 5 bases. The CDR3 consists of 14 residues. CDR3 coding DNA: TGCGCCAGCAGCCCGGGACAGGTGACCGGGGAGCTGTTTTTT. This codes for CASSPGQVTGELFF.

The chain joins TRBV11-2 to TRBJ2-2; 8 nucleotides align to TRBD2. V was pared by 3 bases and J by 6 bases, with 9 bases of the junction left unmatched. The germline CDR1 and CDR2 sequences are SGHAT and FQNNGV. The CDR3 length is 16 residues. The CDR3: CASSFLRGRRAGELFF. CDR3 nucleotide sequence: TGTGCCAGCAGCTTCCTGCGCGGGAGGAGGGCCGGGGAGCTGTTTTTT. Full variable domain (outside the CDR3, taken from reference TRBV11-2 and TRBJ2-2): EAGVAQSPRYKIIEKRQSVAFWCNPISGHATLYWYQQILGQGPKLLIQFQNNGVVDDSQLPKDRFSAERLKGVDSTLKIQPAKLEDSAVYLCASSFLRGRRAGELFFGEGSRLTVL.

The chain uses TRBV6-1 and TRBJ1-1; 8 nucleotides agree with TRBD1. V dropped 2 bases and J dropped 5; count of bases not matched to a gene: 4. The length of the CDR3 is 14 residues. Per germline, CDR1 MNHNS and CDR2 SASEGT. The CDR3 DNA reads as TGTGCCAGCAGTGAACCAGGGGGCGAAACTGAAGCTTTCTTT. Translated: CASSEPGGETEAFF.

This rearrangement joins TRBV7-9 to TRBJ2-7; unclear D gene. With 2 bases removed from V and 5 bases from J, the gap between germline ends came to 13 bases. The CDR3 has 14 residues. Germline assignment: CDR1 SEHNR and CDR2 FQNEAQ (reference sequence). Here the CDR3 reads CASSLPDHRDEQYF. CDR3 nucleotide sequence: TGTGCCAGCAGCTTACCGGACCACCGCGACGAGCAGTACTTC.

This clone was seen a handful of times. The chain couples TRBV7-3 to TRBJ1-6, with D perhaps TRBD1 (5 bases). The CDR3 has 15 residues. V was trimmed by 2 bases and J by 10 bases, leaving 15 bases between them. CDR1 is SGHTA, CDR2 FQGTGA, per germline. CDR3 nucleotide sequence: TGTGCCAGCAGCTTATCCGGGACCCTAGGGTCACCCCTCCACTTT. Protein product: CASSLSGTLGSPLHF.

V usage is TRBV28 and J usage is TRBJ1-3, with 7 positions matching TRBD1. The germline V gene encodes CDR1 MDHEN and CDR2 SYDVKM. The trim removed 8 bases at V and 2 bases at J, leaving 9 bases unmatched. This CDR3 is 15 amino acids long. The CDR3 loop reads CASRRTGLTGNTIYF. The CDR3 DNA follows: TGTGCCAGCCGACGGACAGGACTAACTGGAAACACCATATATTTT.

This chain connects TRBV5-6 to TRBJ2-7; D gene ambiguous. Germline-derived CDR1 and CDR2 are SGHDT and YYEEEE. The V end was cut by 2 bases, the J end by 7 bases, with 10 bases between. CDR3 length: 12 amino acids. CDR3 nucleotide sequence: TGTGCCAGCAGCTTAATGGATTTAGAGCAGTACTTC. This gives the protein CASSLMDLEQYF. Filled out from reference TRBV5-6 and TRBJ2-7, the complete variable domain reads DAGVTQSPTHLIKTRGQQVTLRCSPKSGHDTVSWYQQALGQGPQFIFQYYEEEERQRGNFPDRFSGHQFPNYSSELNVNALLLGDSALYLCASSLMDLEQYFGPGTRLTVT.

CDR3 protein: CASGPPLPPCYEQYF. The CDR3 DNA reads TGTGCTAGTGGTCCCCCTCTGCCCCCGTGCTACGAGCAGTACTTC. This sequence joins TRBV12-5 and TRBJ2-7; D unclear. Per germline, CDR1 LGHNT and CDR2 FRNRAP. V gave up 5 bases and J gave up 3 bases, with 17 bases separating them. This CDR3 has 15 residues.

The J gene is TRBJ1-5, the V gene TRBV6-5, with D possibly being TRBD1 (5 bases). CDR3 length: 16 amino acids. CDR1 is MNHEY, CDR2 SVGAGI, per germline. Trimming left V 4 bases short and J 6 bases short, with 19 bases between. This CDR3 is CASSWGVGGIAQPQHF. The CDR3, as DNA: TGTGCCAGCAGTTGGGGGGTTGGGGGAATAGCTCAGCCCCAGCATTTT.